This T cell receptor beta chain was captured in a study of cytomegalovirus exposure and HLA in healthy donors. After removal of 4 bases from V and 3 bases from J, the junction contained 7 bases not matched to a gene. Per the germline V gene, CDR1 is SNHLY and CDR2 is FYNNEI. This CDR3 contains 17 residues. Primers for the PCR totalled 60 Vbeta and 13 Jbeta. The repertoire was sequenced with immunoSEQ multiplex PCR; TCRdb's copy has only in-frame clones and lacks some. The table shows roughly 130,000 clones, with roughly 84% occurring only once. This TCR derives from a young woman in good health and CMV-seropositive. Sequencing was carried out using PBMCs. This chain uses TRBV2 with TRBJ1-4, with TRBD1 matching 11 bases. CDR3 region: CASSARTGGGSNEKLFF. The CDR3 DNA follows: TGTGCCAGCAGTGCCCGGACAGGGGGCGGCTCTAATGAAAAACTGTTTTTT. The full variable domain, its missing parts supplied by reference TRBV2 and TRBJ1-4, is EPEVTQTPSHQVTQMGQEVILRCVPISNHLYFYWYRQILGQKVEFLVSFYNNEISEKSEIFDDQFSVERPDGSNFTLKIRSTKLEDSAMYFCASSARTGGGSNEKLFFGSGTQLSVL.